A single sample is the source of the 3 T cell receptor beta chains below, sequenced in a study of blood T cell dynamics during melanoma immunotherapy (TCRdb year 2020). The receptor library was made with the immunoSEQ multiplex PCR assay. Not all clones reach the TCRdb copy of this immuneACCESS table, which keeps in-frame sequences only. Checked studies attribute under half of the gap to unresolved V genes and leave the rest unexplained. Recorded for this sample are 25,000 to 35,000 clones; roughly 84% of them occurred a single time. About a tenth of the sample goes to the ten largest clones. Per the publication, the time point label means: week 3, after first cycle of checkpoint inhibitor. Sequencing used blood, obtained from a patient treated with checkpoint blockade. Receptors originate from a human donor with melanoma.

This clone occurred a few times. The rearrangement uses TRBV9 and TRBJ2-1; no definite D call. Germline V gene sequence: CDR1 SGDLS, CDR2 YYNGEE. Trimming stripped 0 bases from V and 0 bases from J, with 7 bases between. The CDR3 runs to 15 residues. This CDR3 reads CASSVGSRSYNEQFF. CDR3 bases: TGTGCCAGCAGCGTAGGGAGCCGCTCCTACAATGAGCAGTTCTTC.

This clone is termed medium-sized. The gene calls are TRBV7-9 and TRBJ2-7; TRBD1 matches 7 bases. CDR1 is SEHNR and CDR2 is FQNEAQ in the germline V gene (reference sequence). Germline trimming cut 0 bases from V and 7 bases from J; bases unmatched to any gene: 6. The length of the CDR3 is 14 residues. CDR3 in DNA: TGTGCCAGCAGCTTAGCAGGGGGCTCGGGGGAGCAGTACTTC. Amino acids: CASSLAGGSGEQYF.

This clone was recorded once. This rearrangement joins TRBV6-6 to TRBJ1-2; maybe TRBD1 (6 bases). V was cut by 6 bases and J by 2 bases, with 7 bases left in between. The CDR3 sequence is 12 residues long. CDR1 and CDR2 (germline): MNHNY, SVGAGI (reference sequence). The CDR3 loop reads CASSGQNYGYTF. The CDR3 nucleotides are TGTGCCAGCAGCGGACAGAACTATGGCTACACCTTC.